The rows below give T cell receptor beta chains drawn from one sample of a study of cytomegalovirus exposure and HLA in healthy donors. Profiling relied on immunoSEQ multiplex PCR, and the TCRdb table lists in-frame clones only, not all of them. The data contain hundreds of thousands of clones, about nine tenths of them seen just once; the ten biggest clones take up around 0.8%. The sample was PBMCs. The source of these receptors is a young woman in good health and CMV-seronegative. Each CDR3 is given without its conserved first and last residue. The D gene is left open where the match is weak.

j_gene	d_gene	v_gene	CDR3aa
TRBJ2-7	.	TRBV12-2	ASRWVSSGGYEQY
TRBJ2-1	TRBD2	TRBV27	ASTTGGKGLAGDEQF
TRBJ2-2	.	TRBV11-2	ASSLDRVAGELF
TRBJ2-1	TRBD1	TRBV28	ASSFPQGVSSYNEQF
TRBJ2-6	TRBD2	TRBV7-9	ASSLLSGNPSGANVLT
TRBJ1-2	.	TRBV7-8	ASSLEGRASGGYT
TRBJ2-1	TRBD2	TRBV15	ATSEGSGINNEQF
TRBJ2-3	TRBD2	TRBV27	ASSPGEAGAYTQY
TRBJ2-7	.	TRBV30	AWSAIATYEQY
TRBJ2-7	.	TRBV4-1	ASSQGRQGYGYEQY
TRBJ2-6	.	TRBV18	ASSTDRANVLT
TRBJ2-7	TRBD1	TRBV5-6	ASSPRDREEQY
TRBJ2-2	TRBD1	TRBV4-1	ASSPGQGARTGELF
TRBJ2-3	TRBD2	TRBV5-1	ASSLGLADLTDTQY
TRBJ2-1	TRBD1	TRBV6-5	ASSWGQEEF
TRBJ2-7	TRBD2	TRBV11-2	ASSSGVAGGSYEQY